One sample yielded the 30 T cell receptor beta chains listed below, sequenced in a study of T-cell memory formation after mild COVID-19. TCRdb called the 5' RACE reads again in MiXCR, with one record for every CDR3 protein. The sample contains around 410,000 distinct CDR3 sequences, 20% to 30% of which appear only once. The sequenced material came from PBMCs or a T cell subset sorted from them (not recorded which). The receptors were gathered from an adult woman who had mild COVID-19 (a few samples of this study predate the infection). Cell type and time point are not known.

The rearrangement uses TRBV28 and TRBJ1-1; 10 nucleotides line up with TRBD1. The V and J ends lost 7 bases and 6 bases, in that order; junction bases with no gene match: 17. Per the germline V gene, CDR1 is MDHEN and CDR2 is SYDVKM. The CDR3 contains 17 residues. The CDR3 bases are TGTGCCAGCAACTATAATCATCTTGGACAGGGGGACCCTGAAGCTTTCTTT. Its translation is CASNYNHLGQGDPEAFF.

This clonotype was counted between two and nine times. The chain joins TRBV7-2 to TRBJ2-5, with 12 bases identical to TRBD2. CDR1 is SGHTA, CDR2 FQGNSA, per germline. The V and J ends lost 2 bases and 1 base, in that order; junction bases with no gene match: 2. The CDR3 is 16 residues long. Here the CDR3 DNA reads TGTGCCAGCAGCTTAAGGACTAGCGGGACCCAAGAGACCCAGTACTTC. Translated: CASSLRTSGTQETQYF.

This sequence joins TRBV18 and TRBJ2-7, with D possibly matching TRBD2 (6 bases). The V end was cut by 3 bases, the J end by 6 bases, with 24 bases between. Germline CDR1 KGHSH, CDR2 LQKENI. This CDR3 is 17 amino acids long. CDR3 sequence reads: CASSPFRMRDPEGEQYF. The CDR3 nucleotides are TGTGCCAGCTCACCCTTCAGGATGCGGGATCCCGAAGGCGAGCAGTACTTC.

This sequence joins TRBV27 and TRBJ2-2; D unresolved. The CDR3 totals 16 residues. Germline CDR1 reads MNHEY; CDR2 reads SMNVEV (reference sequence). V was cut by 8 bases and J by 3 bases, with 19 bases left in between. The CDR3 region is CASGILAGRYTGELFF. In nucleotides, the CDR3 is TGTGCCAGCGGAATACTGGCAGGACGATACACCGGGGAGCTGTTTTTT.

This clonotype has more than one count but fewer than ten. The V call is TRBV7-3, the J call TRBJ2-3, with TRBD2 matching 9 bases. CDR1 and CDR2 (germline): SGHTA, FQGTGA. The trim removed 1 base at V and 7 bases at J, leaving 9 bases unmatched. This CDR3 spans 16 amino acids. DNA of the CDR3: TGTGCCAGCAGCTTAAGAGCGGGGGGCGGGGCAAATACGCAGTATTTT. Translation: CASSLRAGGGANTQYF. The whole variable domain, filled in from reference TRBV7-3 and TRBJ2-3, reads GAGVSQTPSNKVTEKGKYVELRCDPISGHTALYWYRQSLGQGPEFLIYFQGTGAADDSGLPNDRFFAVRPEGSVSTLKIQRTERGDSAVYLCASSLRAGGGANTQYFGPGTRLTVL.

This chain links TRBV6-1 with TRBJ2-2; TRBD2 is a possible D gene (5 bases). Germline values: CDR1 MNHNS, CDR2 SASEGT. The CDR3 extends over 13 amino acids. Trimming took off 6 bases at V and 5 bases at J, with 10 bases between the two ends. CDR3: CASRPTGTGELFF. CDR3 sequence (DNA): TGTGCCAGCAGACCAACGGGAACCGGGGAGCTGTTTTTT.

This clonotype was observed a few times. The chain joins TRBV7-8 to TRBJ1-1; TRBD1 is a possible D gene (5 bases). The V end was cut by 1 base, the J end by 0 bases, with 12 bases between. Germline V gene data show CDR1 as SGHVS and CDR2 as FQNEAQ. This CDR3 is 16 amino acids long. CDR3 amino acids: CASSLERGLMNTEAFF. DNA of the CDR3: TGTGCCAGCAGCTTAGAACGGGGACTCATGAACACTGAAGCTTTCTTT. Combining the CDR3 with reference TRBV7-8 and TRBJ1-1 gives the whole variable domain GAGVSQSPRYKVAKRGQDVALRCDPISGHVSLFWYQQALGQGPEFLTYFQNEAQLDKSGLPSDRFFAERPEGSVSTLKIQRTQQEDSAVYLCASSLERGLMNTEAFFGQGTRLTVV.

This clonotype was seen a few times. V gene TRBV27 combines with J gene TRBJ1-6; D is undetermined. The CDR3 loop spans 12 amino acids. The germline gives CDR1 MNHEY, CDR2 SMNVEV (reference sequence). Trimming took off 7 bases at V and 8 bases at J, with 9 bases between the two ends. The CDR3 DNA is TGTGCCAGCACCCGGCTGGATTCACCCCTCCACTTT. Protein sequence: CASTRLDSPLHF.

V and J are TRBV6-6 and TRBJ2-5; unclear D gene. This CDR3 comprises 15 residues. Trimming cost V 0 bases and J 5 bases, with 13 bases left between them. The germline CDR1 and CDR2 sequences are MNHNY and SVGAGI (reference sequence). The CDR3 protein is CASSYSRTETETQYF. CDR3 bases: TGTGCCAGCAGTTACTCGAGGACGGAAACGGAGACCCAGTACTTC.

The V and J genes are TRBV2 and TRBJ2-3; TRBD1 matches 7 bases. Germline lookup yields CDR1 SNHLY and CDR2 FYNNEI. V dropped 4 bases and J dropped 2; count of bases not matched to a gene: 3. There are 14 residues in the CDR3. In DNA, the CDR3 is TGTGCCAGCAGTGCGGGACAGACCACAGATACGCAGTATTTT. Translation gives CASSAGQTTDTQYF.

V and J are TRBV20-1 and TRBJ2-2; no clear D gene. The CDR3 covers 11 residues. V was clipped by 4 bases and J by 6 bases, with 6 bases between them. Germline V gives CDR1 DFQATT, CDR2 SNEGSKA (reference sequence). This CDR3 reads CSAMGPGELFF. The CDR3 DNA follows: TGCAGTGCTATGGGCCCCGGGGAGCTGTTTTTT.

This clonotype has ten or more counts. The chain employs TRBV5-1 and TRBJ2-5, with 8 bases identical to TRBD1. CDR1 SGHRS and CDR2 YFSETQ come from the germline V gene. The CDR3 covers 14 residues. V was clipped by 5 bases and J by 3 bases; unmatched bases: 6. The CDR3 DNA follows: TGCGCCAGCAGTCGGGGGACAGGAGAAGAGACCCAGTACTTC. Its translation is CASSRGTGEETQYF. Combining the CDR3 with reference TRBV5-1 and TRBJ2-5 gives the whole variable domain KAGVTQTPRYLIKTRGQQVTLSCSPISGHRSVSWYQQTPGQGLQFLFEYFSETQRNKGNFPGRFSGRQFSNSRSEMNVSTLELGDSALYLCASSRGTGEETQYFGPGTRLLVL.

This clonotype was detected only a few times. The gene calls are TRBV5-1 and TRBJ2-7; TRBD1 is a possible D gene (6 bases). Germline lookup yields CDR1 SGHRS and CDR2 YFSETQ. The V gene lost 4 bases and the J gene lost 2 bases, with 19 bases spanning the gap. CDR3 length: 16 residues. The CDR3 DNA sequence: TGCGCCAGCAGCCCCGGGACACTTGGTGGGCCCTACGAGCAGTACTTC. It specifies CASSPGTLGGPYEQYF.

V gene TRBV18 combines with J gene TRBJ1-1; 8 nucleotides line up with TRBD1. The CDR3 length is 14 residues. The V and J ends lost 3 bases and 4 bases, in that order; junction bases with no gene match: 4. Germline loops: CDR1 KGHSH, CDR2 LQKENI. The CDR3 region has the DNA TGTGCCAGCTCACCGCGGACAGGGATCACTGAAGCTTTCTTT. Its translation is CASSPRTGITEAFF.

This clonotype was observed many times. V gene TRBV6-2 or TRBV6-3 combines with J gene TRBJ2-7, with 10 bases aligning to TRBD2. J was trimmed by 5 bases and V by 0 bases; bases with no gene match: 4. CDR1 and CDR2 (germline): MNHEY, SVGEGT. The CDR3 totals 15 residues. In nucleotides, the CDR3 is TGTGCCAGCAGTTACTCGGCTAGCGGGAGTCACGAGCAGTACTTC. Its protein is CASSYSASGSHEQYF.

The chain joins TRBV6-5 to TRBJ2-2; the match to TRBD1 covers 7 bases. V lost 6 bases and J lost 7; bases outside the gene matches: 8. Germline values: CDR1 MNHEY, CDR2 SVGAGI. The CDR3 is 14 residues long. CDR3 amino acids: CASRFDREIGELFF. The CDR3 DNA sequence: TGTGCCAGCAGATTCGACAGGGAGATCGGGGAGCTGTTTTTT.

V is TRBV5-1 and J is TRBJ1-2; D is undetermined. V was trimmed by 5 bases and J by 4 bases, leaving 15 bases between them. Germline-derived CDR1 and CDR2 are SGHRS and YFSETQ. CDR3 length: 14 residues. The CDR3 sequence: CASSLRLSSYGYTF. The DNA for the CDR3 is TGCGCCAGCAGTCTCAGGTTATCATCCTATGGCTACACCTTC. Looking up the rest from reference TRBV5-1 and TRBJ1-2 gives the full variable domain: KAGVTQTPRYLIKTRGQQVTLSCSPISGHRSVSWYQQTPGQGLQFLFEYFSETQRNKGNFPGRFSGRQFSNSRSEMNVSTLELGDSALYLCASSLRLSSYGYTFGSGTRLTVV.

This clonotype has just a few counts. This sequence joins TRBV6-2 or TRBV6-3 and TRBJ2-1, with TRBD2 identical over 7 bases. Germline V lookup: CDR1 MNHEY, CDR2 SVGEGT. The CDR3 length is 14 residues. With V trimmed by 8 bases and J by 4 bases, 8 bases remained unmatched. CDR3 nucleotides: TGTGCCAGCTTGCGGGAGATCGGATACAATGAGCAGTTCTTC. It yields the protein CASLREIGYNEQFF.

This clonotype was seen a handful of times. The V gene is TRBV3-1, the J gene TRBJ1-5; D is unresolved. The V and J ends lost 0 bases and 6 bases respectively, with 12 bases between them. The CDR3 has 15 residues. Germline V gives CDR1 LGHDT, CDR2 YNNKEL (reference sequence). Written as DNA, the CDR3 is TGTGCCAGCAGCCAAGACCTGGTGGAGAGTCAGCCCCAGCATTTT. Protein: CASSQDLVESQPQHF.

This sequence joins TRBV7-8 and TRBJ1-6; D is unclear. V shed 1 base and J shed 6 bases, with 10 bases lying between them. Germline V gives CDR1 SGHVS, CDR2 FQNEAQ. The CDR3 contains 15 residues. The chain's CDR3 is CASSLVSQSNSPLHF. DNA for the CDR3: TGTGCCAGCAGCTTAGTATCACAGTCTAATTCACCCCTCCACTTT.

This clonotype was observed at least ten times. The chain couples TRBV5-1 to TRBJ2-1, with 11 bases identical to TRBD2. The length of the CDR3 is 15 residues. Germline values: CDR1 SGHRS, CDR2 YFSETQ. The V gene end was trimmed by 4 bases and the J gene end by 4 bases; junction bases not matched to a gene: 4. CDR3 residues: CASSPASGGYNEQFF. CDR3 in DNA: TGCGCCAGCAGCCCGGCTAGCGGGGGGTACAATGAGCAGTTCTTC.

The V and J genes are TRBV29-1 and TRBJ2-5; possible D gene TRBD1, 6 bases. V lost 3 bases, J lost 5 bases, and 13 bases lay in between. The CDR3 is made up of 13 amino acids. Per the germline V gene, CDR1 is SQVTM and CDR2 is ANQGSEA. CDR3 coding DNA: TGCAGCGTTGAGGGGGCCTGGATGGAGACCCAGTACTTC. Protein sequence: CSVEGAWMETQYF.

CDR3 nucleotides: TGTGCCAGCAGCCAATTGGGACAGGGGCTCTACAATGAGCAGTTCTTC. The encoded protein is CASSQLGQGLYNEQFF. The V call is TRBV3-1, the J call TRBJ2-1, with 10 nucleotides matching TRBD1. Germline CDR1 reads LGHDT; CDR2 reads YNNKEL (reference sequence). The CDR3 contains 16 residues. V shed 2 bases and J 3 bases; nucleotides not matched to a gene: 4.

The J gene is TRBJ1-2, the V gene TRBV12-5; D is undetermined. With 3 bases removed from V and 8 bases from J, the gap between germline ends came to 10 bases. CDR1 and CDR2 from the germline V gene are LGHNT and FRNRAP. This CDR3 is 12 amino acids long. Here the CDR3 reads CASGFRRGGYTF. The CDR3 DNA sequence: TGTGCTAGTGGTTTCCGTCGTGGGGGCTACACCTTC.

This clonotype has just one count. This chain connects TRBV15 to TRBJ1-2, with a weak D call TRBD1 (5 bases). The CDR3 spans 14 residues. Per germline, CDR1 LNHNV and CDR2 YYDKDF (reference sequence). The ends were cut back, 1 base at V and 6 bases at J, with 12 bases in the middle. This CDR3 is CATSRAGWGDGYTF. The CDR3, as DNA: TGTGCCACCAGCAGAGCCGGGTGGGGGGATGGCTACACCTTC.

The chain combines TRBV20-1 with TRBJ2-7; TRBD2 matches 8 bases. Trimming removed 2 bases from V and 6 bases from J; junction bases left unmatched: 9. Germline CDR1 and CDR2: DFQATT and SNEGSKA (reference sequence). This CDR3 has 14 amino acids. DNA of the CDR3: TGCAGTGCTAGAAGGCAGCGGGAGAGGTCCGAGCAGTACTTC. Its protein is CSARRQRERSEQYF.

The rearrangement joins TRBV12-3 or TRBV12-4 to TRBJ2-3; 8 positions agree with TRBD2. The junction had 8 bases not matched to a gene; V was cut back by 3 bases and J by 3 bases. The CDR3 is made up of 16 amino acids. The chain's CDR3 is CASSLGGGGTTDTQYF. In nucleotides, the CDR3 is TGTGCCAGCAGTTTGGGCGGCGGGGGGACGACAGATACGCAGTATTTT.

There are a few counts of this clonotype. This chain joins TRBV24-1 and TRBJ1-6; D perhaps matches TRBD1 (6 bases). This CDR3 spans 15 amino acids. The V end was cut by 4 bases, the J end by 1 base, with 7 bases between. Germline values: CDR1 KGHDR, CDR2 SFDVKD. In DNA, the CDR3 is TGTGCCACCAGTGAAGGGGGTTCCTATAATTCACCCCTCCACTTT. Translated, it gives CATSEGGSYNSPLHF.

This chain connects TRBV7-9 to TRBJ1-3; weak D call: TRBD1 (6 bases). Germline lookup yields CDR1 SEHNR and CDR2 FQNEAQ (reference sequence). Trimming pared 6 bases from V and 0 bases from J, leaving 12 bases between. This CDR3 region has 15 residues. CDR3 loop: CASRLDRYSGNTIYF. CDR3 DNA sequence: TGTGCCAGCAGGCTCGACAGGTACTCTGGAAACACCATATATTTT.

This clonotype was seen a handful of times. This chain connects TRBV7-8 to TRBJ2-1; D is undetermined. Germline CDR1 SGHVS, CDR2 FQNEAQ. Trimming took 0 bases from V and 8 from J, leaving 14 bases between them. There are 15 residues in the CDR3. The CDR3 DNA sequence: TGTGCCAGCAGCTTAGCGCGAGGATTAGGAGATGAGCAGTTCTTC. Residues: CASSLARGLGDEQFF.